Presented here are 19 T cell receptor beta chains from one specimen sequenced in a study of response to subunit inactivated influenza vaccine. TCRdb recomputed calls from the RT-PCR reads with MiXCR, one row per CDR3 protein. This table holds 450,000 to 500,000 distinct CDR3 sequences, approximately 11% found once. Sequences were derived from PBMCs from blood, sampled roughly 45 days after vaccination. These receptors all stem from a man aged 45 to 65 who received an inactivated influenza vaccine.

This chain links TRBV27 with TRBJ2-5, with 15 bases that match TRBD2. The CDR3 loop spans 16 amino acids. Losses at the gene ends were 6 bases for V and 5 bases for J; bases not matched to a gene: 7. Germline CDR1 is MNHEY and CDR2 is SMNVEV (reference sequence). The CDR3, as DNA: TGTGCCAGCAGAGGACTAGCGGGGGGGGGATGGGAGACCCAGTACTTC. It yields the protein CASRGLAGGGWETQYF.

This clonotype has more than one count but fewer than ten. The J gene is TRBJ2-1, the V gene TRBV5-5; D perhaps matches TRBD2 (5 bases). V lost 3 bases to trimming and J lost 0 bases, with 13 bases between them. This CDR3 region has 16 residues. CDR1 is SGHKS, CDR2 YYEKEE, per germline (reference sequence). CDR3 sequence (DNA): TGTGCCAGCAGCTCCGGACTGTTGAGCTCCTACAATGAGCAGTTCTTC. Residues: CASSSGLLSSYNEQFF.

Ten or more counts support this clonotype. This chain connects TRBV28 to TRBJ2-7; D is possibly TRBD2 (5 bases). The CDR3 extends over 13 amino acids. V was trimmed by 6 bases and J by 9 bases, leaving 18 bases between them. Germline loops: CDR1 MDHEN, CDR2 SYDVKM. CDR3 bases: TGTGCCAGCAGCCTAAATGCCATCCGGGGGCAGTACTTC. Amino acid sequence: CASSLNAIRGQYF. The full variable domain, in which reference TRBV28 and TRBJ2-7 provide the parts outside the CDR3, is DVKVTQSSRYLVKRTGEKVFLECVQDMDHENMFWYRQDPGLGLRLIYFSYDVKMKEKGDIPEGYSVSREKKERFSLILESASTNQTSMYLCASSLNAIRGQYFGPGTRLTVT.

V and J are TRBV20-1 and TRBJ2-1; D not certain. Trimming stripped 5 bases from V and 5 bases from J, with 16 bases between. Germline V gene data show CDR1 as DFQATT and CDR2 as SNEGSKA (reference sequence). This CDR3 has 14 amino acids. CDR3 DNA sequence: TGCAGTGCTCGTCACGGGCCGCGTAACAATGAGCAGTTCTTC. Its protein product is CSARHGPRNNEQFF.

In this sample, this clonotype turned up a few times. The rearrangement joins TRBV20-1 to TRBJ2-1; 11 bases match TRBD2. The CDR3 has 18 amino acids. The germline gives CDR1 DFQATT, CDR2 SNEGSKA (reference sequence). Trimming cost V 3 bases and J 8 bases; bases outside gene matches: 18. CDR3 loop: CSARPISGRARWTDEQFF. The CDR3 DNA is TGCAGTGCTAGGCCCATTAGCGGGAGGGCCAGGTGGACAGATGAGCAGTTCTTC.

This clonotype was counted between two and nine times. The rearrangement links TRBV6-5 to TRBJ2-7; D gene uncertain. CDR1 MNHEY and CDR2 SVGAGI come from the germline V gene. Trimming took 0 bases from V and 1 from J, leaving 7 bases between them. The CDR3 is made up of 14 amino acids. The CDR3 region is CASSYSRLSYEQYF. Here the CDR3 DNA reads TGTGCCAGCAGTTACTCGAGGCTTTCCTACGAGCAGTACTTC.

The rearrangement links TRBV20-1 to TRBJ1-2; the D gene is possibly TRBD1 (5 bases). Germline V gives CDR1 DFQATT, CDR2 SNEGSKA (reference sequence). The CDR3 is 12 residues long. The CDR3 DNA is TGCAGCCCTCTGGGGGACGTTTATAGCTACACCTTC. Its translation is CSPLGDVYSYTF.

This clonotype was picked up a small number of times. CDR3 region: CAISESGLAAADEQFF. In DNA form, the CDR3 reads TGTGCCATCAGTGAGTCGGGCCTAGCGGCCGCCGATGAGCAGTTCTTC. The gene calls are TRBV10-3 and TRBJ2-1; 7 nucleotides agree with TRBD2. Unmatched junction bases numbered 10, after V lost 0 bases and J lost 8 bases. Germline V lookup: CDR1 ENHRY, CDR2 SYGVKD. The CDR3 covers 16 residues.

The CDR3 here is CSARVLAGQTYEQYF. The CDR3 DNA is TGCAGTGCTAGAGTTTTAGCGGGGCAAACCTACGAGCAGTACTTC. This chain links TRBV20-1 with TRBJ2-7; 8 nucleotides line up with TRBD2. The length of the CDR3 is 15 residues. The V segment lost 1 base and the J segment 2 bases; nucleotides outside the gene matches: 7. The germline gives CDR1 DFQATT, CDR2 SNEGSKA (reference sequence).

Only a few counts were recorded for this clonotype. The V gene is TRBV5-1, the J gene TRBJ2-7; 9 bases map to TRBD2. Germline V gene lookup returns CDR1 SGHRS and CDR2 YFSETQ. CDR3 length: 16 amino acids. After removal of 4 bases from V and 0 bases from J, the junction contained 8 bases not matched to a gene. CDR3 nucleotide sequence: TGCGCCAGCAGCCTGGATGTTAGCGGGGGCTCCTACGAGCAGTACTTC. Its translation: CASSLDVSGGSYEQYF.

This clonotype has at least ten counts. The chain uses TRBV12-3 or TRBV12-4 and TRBJ1-6; perhaps TRBD1 as D (5 bases). V was clipped by 6 bases and J by 7 bases, with 10 bases between them. This CDR3 spans 13 amino acids. Written as DNA, the CDR3 is TGTGCCAGCAGCCCATGGGGGAATTCACCCCTCCACTTT. Its protein product is CASSPWGNSPLHF.

This clonotype was detected a few times. This chain joins TRBV4-1 and TRBJ2-1; D is undetermined. Trimming pared 1 base from V and 2 bases from J, leaving 12 bases between. Germline V gene lookup returns CDR1 MGHRA and CDR2 YSYEKL. The CDR3 spans 16 residues. CDR3 nucleotides: TGCGCCAGCAGCCAAGCGGGCCCTTCCCCCTACAATGAGCAGTTCTTC. It encodes CASSQAGPSPYNEQFF.

This clonotype was seen many times. CDR3 region: CSVELGLAGGHSVNEQFF. The CDR3 DNA is TGCAGCGTTGAATTGGGGCTAGCGGGGGGGCATTCGGTAAATGAGCAGTTCTTC. The chain uses TRBV29-1 and TRBJ2-1; 12 nucleotides align to TRBD2. From germline, CDR1 is SQVTM and CDR2 ANQGSEA. The CDR3 has 18 residues. Unmatched junction bases numbered 15, after V lost 2 bases and J lost 7 bases.

This clonotype was seen at least ten times. This sequence joins TRBV20-1 and TRBJ2-5; D tentatively fits TRBD1 or TRBD2 (5 bases each). Per the germline V gene, CDR1 is DFQATT and CDR2 is SNEGSKA (reference sequence). Trimming cost V 5 bases and J 5 bases, with 18 bases left between them. The CDR3 consists of 14 residues. The CDR3 coding sequence is TGCAGTGCTCTAAGGACTGTGGGGGATGAGACCCAGTACTTC. It translates to CSALRTVGDETQYF.

There are many counts of this clonotype. V gene TRBV10-3 combines with J gene TRBJ2-2; D tentatively fits TRBD1 or TRBD2 (5 bases each). The CDR3 runs to 14 residues. V lost 2 bases, J lost 5 bases, and 9 bases lay in between. Germline V lookup: CDR1 ENHRY, CDR2 SYGVKD. The CDR3 loop reads CAISEQGRTGELFF. CDR3 nucleotides: TGTGCCATCAGTGAGCAGGGACGAACCGGGGAGCTGTTTTTT.

The table lists this clonotype with many counts. The J gene is TRBJ2-1, the V gene TRBV7-7; D is ambiguous. Germline CDR1 and CDR2: SSHAT and FNYEAQ (reference sequence). This CDR3 comprises 13 residues. Trimming left V 1 base short and J 9 bases short, with 10 bases between. CDR3 DNA sequence: TGTGCCAGCAGCTTAGACTCGGACCTTGAGCAGTTCTTC. It yields the protein CASSLDSDLEQFF. Drawing the rest from reference TRBV7-7 and TRBJ2-1, the complete variable domain is GAGVSQSPRYKVTKRGQDVTLRCDPISSHATLYWYQQALGQGPEFLTYFNYEAQPDKSGLPSDRFSAERPEGSISTLTIQRTEQRDSAMYRCASSLDSDLEQFFGPGTRLTVL.

This chain links TRBV5-1 with TRBJ1-1, with D possibly matching TRBD1 (5 bases). From germline, CDR1 is SGHRS and CDR2 YFSETQ. The V and J ends lost 4 bases and 7 bases respectively, with 17 bases between them. The CDR3 loop spans 14 amino acids. CDR3 residues: CASSEGHLTNEAFF. CDR3 nucleotides: TGCGCCAGCAGCGAAGGACACTTAACGAATGAAGCTTTCTTT.

The sample holds a few counts of this clonotype. CDR3 residues: CASSLGRTSGSYEQYF. The CDR3 DNA reads as TGTGCCAGCAGCTTAGGCCGGACTAGCGGCTCCTACGAGCAGTACTTC. This chain links TRBV7-2 with TRBJ2-7; 10 nucleotides agree with TRBD2. CDR1 SGHTA and CDR2 FQGNSA come from the germline V gene. The CDR3 is made up of 16 amino acids. The V segment lost 1 base and the J segment 0 bases; nucleotides outside the gene matches: 3. The full variable domain, its missing parts supplied by reference TRBV7-2 and TRBJ2-7, is GAGVSQSPSNKVTEKGKDVELRCDPISGHTALYWYRQSLGQGLEFLIYFQGNSAPDKSGLPSDRFSAERTGGSVSTLTIQRTQQEDSAVYLCASSLGRTSGSYEQYFGPGTRLTVT.

The V gene is TRBV20-1, the J gene TRBJ1-1; D may be TRBD1 (6 bases). The CDR3 length is 13 residues. CDR1 and CDR2 from the germline V gene are DFQATT and SNEGSKA (reference sequence). V was shortened by 3 bases and J by 3 bases, with 11 bases between the two germline ends. CDR3 bases: TGCAGTGCTAGGGGGGACACCGACACTGAAGCTTTCTTT. Its protein is CSARGDTDTEAFF.